These 5 T cell receptor beta chains were all obtained from the same sample, sequenced in a study of blood T cell repertoires in COVID-19. The table came from immunoSEQ multiplex PCR; TCRdb's copy has only in-frame clones and leaves some out. This table holds about 100,000 clones, 85% to 90% found once. The sequencing sample was made of peripheral blood. The receptors here all came from a man aged 45-65 years with active or convalescent COVID-19.

The V gene is TRBV2, the J gene TRBJ2-3; 8 nucleotides align to TRBD2. Germline V lookup: CDR1 SNHLY, CDR2 FYNNEI. The CDR3 has 18 residues. With V trimmed by 9 bases and J by 5 bases, 22 bases remained unmatched. In DNA, the CDR3 is TGTGCCAGTTCCCTACCCCCCTGGGCGGGGGGCAGGGTAGATACGCAGTATTTT. Protein product: CASSLPPWAGGRVDTQYF. Full variable domain (remainder filled in from reference TRBV2 and TRBJ2-3): EPEVTQTPSHQVTQMGQEVILRCVPISNHLYFYWYRQILGQKVEFLVSFYNNEISEKSEIFDDQFSVERPDGSNFTLKIRSTKLEDSAMYFCASSLPPWAGGRVDTQYFGPGTRLTVL.

The chain employs TRBV4-3 and TRBJ2-3; 12 bases fit TRBD2. The CDR3 is 15 residues long. The V gene end was trimmed by 4 bases and the J gene end by 3 bases; junction bases not matched to a gene: 2. Germline CDR1 and CDR2: LGHNA and YSLEER. CDR3 sequence: CASSPGLAGTDTQYF. As DNA, the CDR3 is TGCGCCAGCAGCCCTGGACTAGCGGGGACAGATACGCAGTATTTT.

The V call is TRBV6-5, the J call TRBJ1-6; D possibly corresponds to TRBD1 (6 bases). Trimming removed 2 bases from V and 5 bases from J, with 10 bases in between. Looked up from germline, CDR1 is MNHEY and CDR2 is SVGAGI. The CDR3 runs 15 residues. CDR3 DNA sequence: TGTGCCAGCAGTTACAGGACAGCTAATAATTCACCCCTCCACTTT. It is translated as CASSYRTANNSPLHF.

The genes are TRBV28 and TRBJ2-1; no firm D call. CDR3 length: 16 residues. CDR1 is MDHEN and CDR2 is SYDVKM in the germline V gene. Trimming pared 6 bases from V and 0 bases from J, leaving 15 bases between. The CDR3 bases are TGTGCCAGCAGACCCCCCTTCACGAGCTCCTACAATGAGCAGTTCTTC. It specifies CASRPPFTSSYNEQFF. Full variable domain (missing parts from reference TRBV28 and TRBJ2-1): DVKVTQSSRYLVKRTGEKVFLECVQDMDHENMFWYRQDPGLGLRLIYFSYDVKMKEKGDIPEGYSVSREKKERFSLILESASTNQTSMYLCASRPPFTSSYNEQFFGPGTRLTVL.

The chain joins TRBV18 to TRBJ2-7, with D possibly being TRBD2 (5 bases). The germline V and J ends were trimmed by 2 bases and 7 bases, with 9 bases remaining between them. The CDR3 totals 12 residues. Germline assignment: CDR1 KGHSH and CDR2 LQKENI. The CDR3 bases are TGTGCCAGCTCACCAACGGGGTGGGAGCAGTACTTC. It yields the protein CASSPTGWEQYF.